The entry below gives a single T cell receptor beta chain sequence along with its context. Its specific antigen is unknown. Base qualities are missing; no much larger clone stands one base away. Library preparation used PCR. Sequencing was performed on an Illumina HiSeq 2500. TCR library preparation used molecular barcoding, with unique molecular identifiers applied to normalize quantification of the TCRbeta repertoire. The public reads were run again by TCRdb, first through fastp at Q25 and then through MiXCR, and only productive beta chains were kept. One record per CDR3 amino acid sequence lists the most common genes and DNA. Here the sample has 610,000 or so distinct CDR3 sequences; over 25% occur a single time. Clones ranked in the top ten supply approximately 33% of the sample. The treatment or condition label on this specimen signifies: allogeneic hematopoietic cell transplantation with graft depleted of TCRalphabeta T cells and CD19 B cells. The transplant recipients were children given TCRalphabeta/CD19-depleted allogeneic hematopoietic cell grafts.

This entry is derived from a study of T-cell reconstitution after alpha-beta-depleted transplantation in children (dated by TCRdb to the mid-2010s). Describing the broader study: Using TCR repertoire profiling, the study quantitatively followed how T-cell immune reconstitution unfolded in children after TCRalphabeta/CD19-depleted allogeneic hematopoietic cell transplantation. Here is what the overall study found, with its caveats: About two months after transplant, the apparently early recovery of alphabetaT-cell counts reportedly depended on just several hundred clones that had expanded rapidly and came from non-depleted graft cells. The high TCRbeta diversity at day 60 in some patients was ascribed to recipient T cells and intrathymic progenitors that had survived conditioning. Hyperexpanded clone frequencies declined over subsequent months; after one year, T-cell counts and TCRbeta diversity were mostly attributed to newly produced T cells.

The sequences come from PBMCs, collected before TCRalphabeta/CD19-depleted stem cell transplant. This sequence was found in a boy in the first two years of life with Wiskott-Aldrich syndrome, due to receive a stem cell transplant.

The CDR3 region has the sequence CATHQWRQGFYSNQPQHF. In nucleotides, the sequence is TGTGCCACCCACCAATGGAGACAGGGGTTTTATAGCAATCAGCCCCAGCATTTT. The chain couples TRBV24-1 to TRBJ1-5, with TRBD1 identical over 8 junction bases. The CDR3 goes from the cysteine to the phenylalanine over 18 residues. Only CDR3 DNA is held: 54 bases, read in frame from base 1. In the germline V gene, CDR1 corresponds to KGHDR and CDR2 to SFDVKD. From V the trimming removes 9 bases and from J it removes 0 bases, while the gene matches leave 15 bases of the junction unaccounted for.